This entry lists 18 T cell receptor beta chains sequenced from one sample in a study of graft-versus-host responses after intestinal transplantation. Antigens of these TCRs are unknown. Produced via immunoSEQ multiplex PCR; TCRdb's table is partial and in-frame only. The table shows roughly 89,000 clones, with 91% occurring only once. Sequencing was performed on unstimulated CD4+ T cells sorted from spleen or lymph node cells, taken before intestinal transplant. These receptors were taken from a human donor who received an intestinal transplant.

V usage is TRBV27 and J usage is TRBJ2-2, with D uncertain. Germline CDR1 reads MNHEY; CDR2 reads SMNVEV (reference sequence). The CDR3 is made up of 14 amino acids. V gave up 6 bases and J gave up 2 bases, with 10 bases separating them. CDR3 loop: CASSITVNTGELFF. The CDR3 DNA reads TGTGCCAGCAGCATAACGGTTAACACCGGGGAGCTGTTTTTT.

The chain combines TRBV5-6 with TRBJ2-7; 7 bases are a match to TRBD1. Germline assignment: CDR1 SGHDT and CDR2 YYEEEE. CDR3 length: 14 amino acids. J gave up 4 bases and V 1 base, and 5 bases lay outside the gene matches. CDR3 DNA: TGTGCCAGCAGCTTGATCCGGACAGGTTACGAGCAGTACTTC. It yields the protein CASSLIRTGYEQYF.

The chain carries TRBV6-6 and TRBJ2-2, with a weak D call TRBD1 (6 bases). Trimming removed 0 bases at V and 7 bases at J, with 15 bases between. CDR1 is MNHNY and CDR2 is SVGAGI in the germline V gene (reference sequence). The CDR3 covers 16 residues. The CDR3 DNA reads as TGTGCCAGCAGTTACTCGACGGACAGCCTGATCGGGGAGCTGTTTTTT. It codes for CASSYSTDSLIGELFF.

This chain links TRBV7-2 with TRBJ2-7, with D tentatively TRBD1 (5 bases). CDR3 length: 13 residues. The V end lost 1 base, the J end lost 3 bases, and 7 bases lay between the germline ends. Germline V gives CDR1 SGHTA, CDR2 FQGNSA. CDR3 region: CASSLGQRYEQYF. The CDR3, as DNA: TGTGCCAGCAGCTTAGGACAGCGCTACGAGCAGTACTTC.

The CDR3 DNA reads as TGCGCCAGCAGCCAAGGTCACAGGGACAATGAAAAACTGTTTTTT. This gives the protein CASSQGHRDNEKLFF. The rearrangement joins TRBV4-3 to TRBJ1-4, with a weak D call TRBD1 (6 bases). V was pared by 1 base and J by 5 bases, with 11 bases between. There are 15 residues in the CDR3. The germline V gene encodes CDR1 LGHNA and CDR2 YSLEER.

This chain links TRBV4-1 with TRBJ2-5; D may be TRBD2 (7 bases). This CDR3 contains 17 residues. The germline CDR1 and CDR2 sequences are MGHRA and YSYEKL. V was trimmed by 3 bases and J by 1 base, leaving 18 bases between them. CDR3: CASSQQGGGYVQETQYF. As DNA, the CDR3 is TGCGCCAGCAGCCAGCAGGGCGGGGGCTACGTCCAAGAGACCCAGTACTTC.

J is TRBJ2-2 and V is TRBV6-1; D perhaps matches TRBD1 (5 bases). V lost 0 bases and J lost 9, with 11 bases in between. The CDR3 is 14 amino acids. Germline assignment: CDR1 MNHNS and CDR2 SASEGT. The CDR3 loop reads CASSEALGVRELFF. The CDR3 DNA sequence: TGTGCCAGCAGTGAAGCGCTAGGGGTCCGGGAGCTGTTTTTT.

This clone was recorded once. V is TRBV7-9 and J is TRBJ1-1; D is perhaps TRBD1 (5 bases). V lost 5 bases, J lost 4 bases, and 8 bases lay in between. The CDR3 contains 12 residues. Germline CDR1 and CDR2: SEHNR and FQNEAQ (reference sequence). CDR3 sequence reads: CASSRGLTEAFF. The CDR3, as DNA: TGTGCCAGCAGCAGGGGTCTCACTGAAGCTTTCTTT. Combining the CDR3 with reference TRBV7-9 and TRBJ1-1 gives the whole variable domain DTGVSQNPRHKITKRGQNVTFRCDPISEHNRLYWYRQTLGQGPEFLTYFQNEAQLEKSRLLSDRFSAERPKGSFSTLEIQRTEQGDSAMYLCASSRGLTEAFFGQGTRLTVV.

J is TRBJ2-7 and V is TRBV28, with a tentative D call TRBD1 (6 bases). The CDR3 consists of 15 residues. Germline values: CDR1 MDHEN, CDR2 SYDVKM. Trimming removed 6 bases from V and 0 bases from J, with 15 bases in between. The chain's CDR3 is CASSPGGTFSYEQYF. The CDR3 nucleotides are TGTGCCAGCAGCCCTGGGGGCACGTTCTCCTACGAGCAGTACTTC.

The V call is TRBV6-5, the J call TRBJ1-1; D may be TRBD1 (5 bases). Trimming left V 6 bases short and J 2 bases short, with 13 bases between. CDR3 length: 14 residues. CDR1 MNHEY and CDR2 SVGAGI come from the germline V gene. The CDR3 sequence is CASRTQGLNTEAFF. Here the CDR3 DNA reads TGTGCCAGCAGAACCCAGGGTTTAAACACTGAAGCTTTCTTT.

The chain has TRBV18 and TRBJ2-7, with a tentative D call TRBD1 (5 bases). Germline V gives CDR1 KGHSH, CDR2 LQKENI. This CDR3 is built from 16 residues. The V and J ends lost 0 bases and 5 bases respectively, with 17 bases between them. The CDR3 coding sequence is TGTGCCAGCTCACCACCGGTCGCCCAGGGTTGGAACGAGCAGTACTTC. Translation: CASSPPVAQGWNEQYF.

This clone was observed a few times. This chain connects TRBV10-3 to TRBJ1-3, with 9 bases identical to TRBD1. The CDR3 length is 14 residues. V was clipped by 10 bases and J by 4 bases; unmatched bases: 8. Per germline, CDR1 ENHRY and CDR2 SYGVKD. In DNA form, the CDR3 reads TGTGCCACCGAAGGACAGGGGAAAGGAAACACCATATATTTT. Residues: CATEGQGKGNTIYF.

V and J are TRBV19 and TRBJ1-6; D remains unclear. V gave up 5 bases and J gave up 13 bases, with 21 bases separating them. The CDR3 covers 15 residues. CDR1 and CDR2 (germline): LNHDA, SQIVND (reference sequence). The CDR3: CASSEDPRLYSPLHF. As DNA, the CDR3 is TGTGCCAGTAGTGAGGATCCAAGGCTATACTCCCCCCTCCACTTT.

The chain uses TRBV2 and TRBJ2-5, with D uncertain. The germline V and J ends were trimmed by 7 bases and 5 bases, with 14 bases remaining between them. Looked up from germline, CDR1 is SNHLY and CDR2 is FYNNEI. The CDR3 runs to 13 residues. The CDR3 DNA is TGTGCCAGCAACTTCATGACAATCGAGACCCAGTACTTC. It encodes CASNFMTIETQYF.

Regarding this clone: Other DNA variants within this sample encode the same CDR3. The V call is TRBV30, the J call TRBJ1-1; D is uncertain. Trimming removed 5 bases from V and 4 bases from J, with 26 bases in between. The CDR3 runs to 17 residues. Looked up from germline, CDR1 is GTSNPN and CDR2 is SVGIG (reference sequence). CDR3 region: CAWVSGNADLRVTEAFF. In DNA, the CDR3 is TGTGCCTGGGTCTCGGGAAATGCTGATTTACGTGTCACTGAAGCTTTCTTT.

This rearrangement joins TRBV4-2 to TRBJ1-1; 7 bases are a match to TRBD1. V dropped 0 bases and J dropped 11; count of bases not matched to a gene: 3. Germline V gene lookup returns CDR1 LGHNA and CDR2 YNFKEQ. This CDR3 is 12 amino acids long. In nucleotides, the CDR3 is TGTGCCAGCAGCCAAGATGAGGACAGGGCTTTCTTT. It specifies CASSQDEDRAFF.

This chain links TRBV30 with TRBJ1-6; D may be TRBD1 (6 bases). V was cut by 3 bases and J by 8 bases, with 26 bases left in between. This CDR3 comprises 18 residues. Germline CDR1 is GTSNPN and CDR2 is SVGIG (reference sequence). Here the CDR3 DNA reads TGTGCCTGGAGATCCCCAAACAGGGCCCGTGGGGGATATTCACCCCTCCACTTT. This gives the protein CAWRSPNRARGGYSPLHF. The full variable domain, in which reference TRBV30 and TRBJ1-6 provide the parts outside the CDR3, is SQTIHQWPATLVQPVGSPLSLECTVEGTSNPNLYWYRQAAGRGLQLLFYSVGIGQISSEVPQNLSASRPQDRQFILSSKKLLLSDSGFYLCAWRSPNRARGGYSPLHFGNGTRLTVT.

In its sample, this clone was seen a few times. This rearrangement joins TRBV27 to TRBJ2-7, with 9 bases fitting TRBD1. The CDR3 extends over 15 amino acids. The germline gives CDR1 MNHEY, CDR2 SMNVEV (reference sequence). V lost 4 bases and J lost 4; bases outside the gene matches: 8. The CDR3 loop is CASSSLRQGGYEQYF. In DNA, the CDR3 is TGTGCCAGCAGTTCCCTCCGACAGGGGGGTTACGAGCAGTACTTC.